The 6 T cell receptor beta chains below were found in one sample sequenced in a study of T cells after yellow fever vaccination. One entry per CDR3 protein results from TCRdb running MiXCR on the 5' RACE reads. The table has about 350,000 distinct CDR3 sequences, roughly 12% seen once. The material sequenced was PBMCs, taken on the day of the first yellow fever vaccination. These receptors originate from a young man who received the YFV17D yellow fever vaccine.

This clonotype was seen at least ten times. The chain is built from TRBV5-1 and TRBJ2-3; 7 bases line up with TRBD1. Unmatched junction bases numbered 3, after V lost 1 base and J lost 4 bases. This CDR3 is built from 14 residues. The germline V gene encodes CDR1 SGHRS and CDR2 YFSETQ. CDR3 loop: CASSLRGGSDTQYF. DNA for the CDR3: TGCGCCAGCAGCTTGAGAGGGGGCTCAGATACGCAGTATTTT.

The chain couples TRBV3-1 to TRBJ1-4, with D maybe TRBD1 (5 bases). Per germline, CDR1 LGHDT and CDR2 YNNKEL (reference sequence). The CDR3 contains 14 residues. Trimming pared 4 bases from V and 7 bases from J, leaving 13 bases between. The CDR3: CASSLGSGGEKLFF. The CDR3 DNA is TGTGCCAGCAGCCTGGGCAGCGGGGGTGAAAAACTGTTTTTT.

This clonotype was detected a few times. This chain connects TRBV7-2 to TRBJ2-1, with 8 nucleotides matching TRBD2. V lost 6 bases, J lost 15 bases, and 13 bases stayed unmatched. In germline, CDR1 is SGHTA, CDR2 FQGNSA. The CDR3 is 13 residues long. The CDR3 protein is CASSQAGGDLPFF. DNA of the CDR3: TGTGCCAGCAGTCAAGCCGGGGGGGACCTACCGTTCTTC.

This chain links TRBV12-3 or TRBV12-4 with TRBJ1-2; the D gene is possibly TRBD1 (6 bases). The V end was cut by 6 bases, the J end by 8 bases, with 13 bases between. This CDR3 region has 12 residues. CDR3 nucleotides: TGTGCCAGCAGGTACCTCGGGACAGGCTACACCTTC. Amino acid sequence: CASRYLGTGYTF.

This clonotype has only one observation. The V gene is TRBV10-2, the J gene TRBJ2-1; D not certain. Deletions cut 4 bases from V and 9 bases from J, with 7 bases between. Germline-derived CDR1 and CDR2 are WSHSY and SAAADI. This CDR3 has 11 residues. CDR3: CASSVGAEQFF. Written as DNA, the CDR3 is TGCGCCAGCAGTGTAGGTGCTGAGCAGTTCTTC.

This clonotype has only a few counts. The chain recombines TRBV5-1 with TRBJ2-3; the D is unclear. The CDR3 has 14 amino acids. Trimming pared 3 bases from V and 4 bases from J, leaving 12 bases between. Per the germline V gene, CDR1 is SGHRS and CDR2 is YFSETQ. This chain's CDR3 is CASSSALGSDTQYF. In nucleotides, the CDR3 is TGCGCCAGCAGCTCCGCCCTCGGGTCAGATACGCAGTATTTT.